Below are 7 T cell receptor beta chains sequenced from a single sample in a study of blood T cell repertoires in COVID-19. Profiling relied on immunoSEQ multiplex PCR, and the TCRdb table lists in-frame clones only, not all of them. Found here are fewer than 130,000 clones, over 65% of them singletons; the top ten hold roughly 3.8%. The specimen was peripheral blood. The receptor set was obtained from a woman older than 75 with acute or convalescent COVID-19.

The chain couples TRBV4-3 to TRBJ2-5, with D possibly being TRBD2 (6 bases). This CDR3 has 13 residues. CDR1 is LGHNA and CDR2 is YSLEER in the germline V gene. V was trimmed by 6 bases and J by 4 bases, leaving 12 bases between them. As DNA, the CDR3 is TGCGCCAGCAGTCCACTTAGCGGAGAGACCCAGTACTTC. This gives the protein CASSPLSGETQYF.

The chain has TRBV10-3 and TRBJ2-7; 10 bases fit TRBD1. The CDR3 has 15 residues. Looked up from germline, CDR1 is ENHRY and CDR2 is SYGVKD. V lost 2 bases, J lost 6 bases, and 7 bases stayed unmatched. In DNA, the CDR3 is TGTGCCATCAGTGAGACCGGACAGGGGGAAGGCGAGCAGTACTTC. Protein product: CAISETGQGEGEQYF.

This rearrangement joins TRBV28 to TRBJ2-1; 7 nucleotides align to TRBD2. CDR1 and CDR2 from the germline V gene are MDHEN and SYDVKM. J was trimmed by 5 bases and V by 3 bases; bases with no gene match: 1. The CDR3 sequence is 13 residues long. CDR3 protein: CASSFGRNNEQFF. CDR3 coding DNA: TGTGCCAGCAGTTTCGGGAGGAACAATGAGCAGTTCTTC.

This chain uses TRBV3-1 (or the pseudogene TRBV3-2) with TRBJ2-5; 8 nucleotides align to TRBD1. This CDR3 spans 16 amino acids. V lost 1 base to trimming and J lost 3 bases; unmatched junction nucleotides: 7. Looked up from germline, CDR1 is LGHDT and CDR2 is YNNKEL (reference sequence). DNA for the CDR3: TGTGCCAGCAGCCAAGGGCTTGGACAGGGAAAAGAGACCCAGTACTTC. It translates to CASSQGLGQGKETQYF.

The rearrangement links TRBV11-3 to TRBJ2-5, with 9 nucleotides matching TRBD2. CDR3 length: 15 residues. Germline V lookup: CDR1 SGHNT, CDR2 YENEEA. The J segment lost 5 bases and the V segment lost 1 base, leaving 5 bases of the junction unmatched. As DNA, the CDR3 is TGTGCCAGCAGCTTAGGACTAGCGGCGACGGAGACCCAGTACTTC. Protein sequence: CASSLGLAATETQYF.

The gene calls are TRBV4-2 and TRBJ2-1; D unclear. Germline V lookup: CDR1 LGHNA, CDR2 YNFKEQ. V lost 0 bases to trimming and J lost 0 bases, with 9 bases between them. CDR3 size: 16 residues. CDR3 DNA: TGTGCCAGCAGCCAAGAGGCTAGAACCTCCTACAATGAGCAGTTCTTC. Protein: CASSQEARTSYNEQFF.

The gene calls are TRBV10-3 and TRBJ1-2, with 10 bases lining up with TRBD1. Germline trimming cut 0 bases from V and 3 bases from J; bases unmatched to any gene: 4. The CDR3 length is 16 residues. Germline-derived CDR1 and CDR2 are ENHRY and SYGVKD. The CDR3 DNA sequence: TGTGCCATCAGTGAGTCGGGACAGGGGAGCGACTATGGCTACACCTTC. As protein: CAISESGQGSDYGYTF.